Below, one T cell receptor (beta chain) is given with its context. Its antigen is as yet unknown. The entry originates in a study of T cell repertoires in cytomegalovirus infection. About the research overall: Through public TCR beta signatures, both CMV infection and matching HLA type were indicated.

MiXCR, applied by TCRdb to the reads, yields one record per CDR3 protein. The sample carries about 900,000 distinct CDR3 sequences, more than 25% recorded once. This CDR3 is built from 15 residues. The germline CDR1 and CDR2 sequences are MNHEY and SVGEGT. The V end was cut by 4 bases, the J end by 7 bases, with 19 bases between. General study findings and limits: In two of eight donors, the top clonotype was HLA-C-restricted CMV-specific. Summed frequency of public TCR beta families distinguished CMV carriers with the relevant HLA.

The receptor comes from a human donor in good health (CMV status not recorded). Some clones in this sample may be carry-over from other donors' samples. The sample was cultured CD8+ T cells from PBMCs, taken from culture after CMV antigen stimulation. The gene calls are TRBV6-2 or TRBV6-3 and TRBJ1-1; weak D call: TRBD1 (5 bases). The CDR3 nucleotides read TGTGCCAGCAGTTCCCCAATGCAGGGTGAAGATGAAGCTTTCTTT. It encodes CASSSPMQGEDEAFF.